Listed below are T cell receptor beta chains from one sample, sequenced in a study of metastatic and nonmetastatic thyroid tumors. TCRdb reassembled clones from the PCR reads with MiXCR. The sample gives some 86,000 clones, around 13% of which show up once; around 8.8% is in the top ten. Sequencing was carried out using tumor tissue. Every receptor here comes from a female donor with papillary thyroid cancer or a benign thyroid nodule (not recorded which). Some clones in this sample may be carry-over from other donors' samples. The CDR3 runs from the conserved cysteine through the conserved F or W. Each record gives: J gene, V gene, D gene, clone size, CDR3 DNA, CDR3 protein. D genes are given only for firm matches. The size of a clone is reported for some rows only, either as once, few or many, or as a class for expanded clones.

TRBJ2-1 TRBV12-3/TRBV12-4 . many TGTGCCAGCAGTTTACGGCTAGCCGGCAATGAGCAGTTCTTC CASSLRLAGNEQFF
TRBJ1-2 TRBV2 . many TGTGCCAGCAGGATCAGCCGGGACTCTGGCTACACCTTC CASRISRDSGYTF
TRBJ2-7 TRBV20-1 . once TGCAGTGCTAGACCACGGGAGACATGGTCGATCTACGAGCAGTACTTC CSARPRETWSIYEQYF
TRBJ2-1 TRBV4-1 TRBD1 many TGCGCCAGCAGCGGCCTTCGGACAGGGGCTCGGGATGAGCAGTTCTTC CASSGLRTGARDEQFF
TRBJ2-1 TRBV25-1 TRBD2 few TGTGCCAGCAGTCTTCAGGGAGGACTAGCCCACTACAATGAGCAGTTCTTC CASSLQGGLAHYNEQFF
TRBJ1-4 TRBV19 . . TGTGCCTGTAGTACCGACACCACAACTAATGAAAAACTGTTTTTT CACSTDTTTNEKLFF
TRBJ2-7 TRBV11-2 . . TGTGCCAGCAGCTTAGTGTCCCTAGCGTCCTCCTACGAGCAGTACTTC CASSLVSLASSYEQYF
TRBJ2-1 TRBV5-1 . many TGCGCCAGCAGTTTGAGGGGGGGGACTGAGCAGTTCTTC CASSLRGGTEQFF
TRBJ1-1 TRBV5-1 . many TGCGCCAGCAGCCGCCAGACGACAGGAAACACTGAAGCTTTCTTT CASSRQTTGNTEAFF
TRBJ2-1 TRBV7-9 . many TGTGCCAGCAACAGAAATCGTGGCTTGGGCAATGAGCAGTTCTTC CASNRNRGLGNEQFF
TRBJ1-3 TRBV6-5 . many TGTGCCAGCAGTTATACGGCCTCTGGAAACACCATATATTTT CASSYTASGNTIYF
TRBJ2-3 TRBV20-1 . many TGCAGTGCTAGAGATGCACGGGCCGGGCCACTGGGAGATACGCAGTATTTT CSARDARAGPLGDTQYF
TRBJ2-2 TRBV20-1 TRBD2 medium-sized TGCAGTGCTAGGCTAGCGGAGAACACCGGGGAGCTGTTTTTT CSARLAENTGELFF
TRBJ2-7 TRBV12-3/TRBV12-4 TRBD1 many TGTGCCAGCAGTACACAGGGGATCGGCTACGAGCAGTACTTC CASSTQGIGYEQYF
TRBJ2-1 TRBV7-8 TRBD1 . TGTGCCAGCAGCTCGTCCCGGGACAGGGGCGGCGAGCAGTTCTTC CASSSSRDRGGEQFF
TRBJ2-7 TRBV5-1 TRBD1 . TGCGCCAGCAGCTTTGTATCCGCGGACAGGTGGACCTACGAGCAGTACTTC CASSFVSADRWTYEQYF
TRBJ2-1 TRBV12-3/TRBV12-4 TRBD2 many TGTGCCAGCAGGTCGGGAGGAGGAGGTGAGCAGTTCTTC CASRSGGGGEQFF
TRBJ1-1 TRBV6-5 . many TGTGCCAGCAGTTACGCAGGGAGGGCCACTGGAGCTTTCTTT CASSYAGRATGAFF
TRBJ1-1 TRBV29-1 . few TGCAGCGTTGTACCTGGGGGATCGAACACTGAAGCTTTCTTT CSVVPGGSNTEAFF
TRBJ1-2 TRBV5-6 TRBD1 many TGTGCCAGCAGCTTGGCCGGACAGGCCGGCTACACCTTC CASSLAGQAGYTF
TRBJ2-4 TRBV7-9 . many TGTGCCAGCAGCTTAGCAGGAAACATTCAGTACTTC CASSLAGNIQYF
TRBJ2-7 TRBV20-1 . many TGCAGTGCTAGACACCCAAAGCAGGGACCATACGAGCAGTACTTC CSARHPKQGPYEQYF
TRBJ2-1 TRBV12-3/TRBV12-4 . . TGTGCCAGTAGTTTTGTGAGAGACAATGAGCAGTTCTTC CASSFVRDNEQFF
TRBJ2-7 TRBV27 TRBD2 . TGTGCCAGCAGTTTGAGTCGGGGGGGCCTGAACGAGCAGTACTTC CASSLSRGGLNEQYF
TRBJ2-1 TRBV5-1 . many TGCGCCAGCAGCTTGGTCGGGGCCTACAATGAGCAGTTCTTC CASSLVGAYNEQFF
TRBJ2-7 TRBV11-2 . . TGTGCCAGCAGCTACACAGTTTCCTACGAGCAGTACTTC CASSYTVSYEQYF
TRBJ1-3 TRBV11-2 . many TGTGCCAGCACCCTGTCTGGAAACACCATATATTTT CASTLSGNTIYF
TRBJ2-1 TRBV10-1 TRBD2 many TGCGCCAGCAGTCCCAGACTAGCGGGAGGGCCTTTGGGCAACAATGAGCAGTTCTTC CASSPRLAGGPLGNNEQFF
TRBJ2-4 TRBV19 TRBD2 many TGTGCCAGCCTCCCTAGCGGGACAGCCGCCAAAAACATTCAGTACTTC CASLPSGTAAKNIQYF
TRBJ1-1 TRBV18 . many TGTGCCAGCTCTGTGCAATTGAACACTGAAGCTTTCTTT CASSVQLNTEAFF
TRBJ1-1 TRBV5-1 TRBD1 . TGCGCCAGCAGCCTTGGACAGGCGGAAGCTTTCTTT CASSLGQAEAFF
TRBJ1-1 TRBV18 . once TGTGCCAGCTCAAGACAGCCGAACACTGAAGCTTTCTTT CASSRQPNTEAFF
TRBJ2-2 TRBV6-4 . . TGTGCCAGCTCAGAATCCCATAGCGACAGACTGGAACACCGTGGAGCTGTTTTT CASSESHSDRLEHRGAVF
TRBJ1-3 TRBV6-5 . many TGTGCCAGCAGTTACGGCAGCTCTGGAAACACCATATATTTT CASSYGSSGNTIYF
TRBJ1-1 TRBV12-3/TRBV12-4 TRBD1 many TGTGCCAGCAGTTCACAGGGACAGGGAAACACTGAAGCTTTCTTT CASSSQGQGNTEAFF
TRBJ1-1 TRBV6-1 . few TGTGCCAGCTTGCGTCGGACATTCTTT CASLRRTFF
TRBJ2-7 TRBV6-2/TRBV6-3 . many TGTGCCAGCAGCCGTCAGGGCTACGAGCAGTACTTC CASSRQGYEQYF
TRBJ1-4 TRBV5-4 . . TGTGCCAGCAGCCCGATGGGGTCTGAAAAACTGTTTTTT CASSPMGSEKLFF
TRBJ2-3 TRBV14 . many TGTGCCAGCAGGGACTTGAGCACAGATACGCAGTATTTT CASRDLSTDTQYF
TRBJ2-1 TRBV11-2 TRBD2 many TGTGCCAGCAGCCCCGGAGGTAGCGGGAATTTCAATGAGCAGTTCTTC CASSPGGSGNFNEQFF
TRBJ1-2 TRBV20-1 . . TGCAGTGCTATGGTCCAATGGGGCGCTAAAGACTACACCTTC CSAMVQWGAKDYTF